This T cell receptor (beta chain) is drawn from a study of blood T cell repertoires in COVID-19. Study information: T cells, B-cell-depleted T cells, or PBMCs provided the cDNA or gDNA that served as material.

Clones were read by immunoSEQ multiplex PCR, and TCRdb kept only the in-frame ones, dropping some. The data hold approximately 170,000 clones, with roughly 93% observed a single time. The Seattle patients joined while their infection was active and were tracked longitudinally afterward. V shed 0 bases and J shed 0 bases, with 7 bases lying between them. The CDR3 is made up of 15 amino acids. The germline V gene has CDR1 SGHRS and CDR2 YFSETQ. This clonotype was sampled from a man younger than 35 with COVID-19, enrolled during active disease. The genes are TRBV5-1 and TRBJ2-1; D gene unclear. The sample taken for sequencing was peripheral blood. The CDR3 is CASSLGSHSYNEQFF. CDR3 nucleotide sequence: TGCGCCAGCAGCTTGGGCAGTCACTCCTACAATGAGCAGTTCTTC.